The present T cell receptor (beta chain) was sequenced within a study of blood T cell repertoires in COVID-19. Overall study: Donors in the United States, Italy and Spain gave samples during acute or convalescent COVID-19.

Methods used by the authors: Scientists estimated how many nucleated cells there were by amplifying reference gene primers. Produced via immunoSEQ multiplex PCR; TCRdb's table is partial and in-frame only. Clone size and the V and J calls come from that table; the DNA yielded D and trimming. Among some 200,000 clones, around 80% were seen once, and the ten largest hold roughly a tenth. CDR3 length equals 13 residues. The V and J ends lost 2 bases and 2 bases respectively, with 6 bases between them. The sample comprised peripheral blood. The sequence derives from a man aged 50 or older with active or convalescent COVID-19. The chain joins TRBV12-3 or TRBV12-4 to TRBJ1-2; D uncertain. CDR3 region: CASSLLENYGYTF. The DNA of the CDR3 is TGTGCCAGCAGTTTATTGGAGAACTATGGCTACACCTTC.